The 20 T cell receptor beta chains reported below all come from one sample, sequenced in a study of control samples from healthy donors and cancer patients. Sequencing was performed with immunoSEQ multiplex PCR; in TCRdb, only in-frame clones are kept and a portion is missing. Of roughly 88,000 clones listed, approximately 93% are singletons. Specimen: blood. The receptors derive from a man between 18 and 29 years old in good health.

J is TRBJ2-3 and V is TRBV3-1 (or the pseudogene TRBV3-2), with a tentative D call TRBD2 (5 bases). V was shortened by 7 bases and J by 0 bases, with 11 bases between the two germline ends. This CDR3 is built from 14 residues. Germline V gene lookup returns CDR1 LGHDT and CDR2 YNNKEL (reference sequence). The CDR3 DNA reads as TGTGCCAGCACCGCAACGGGGAGCACAGATACGCAGTATTTT. It codes for CASTATGSTDTQYF.

The chain uses TRBV11-2 and TRBJ2-7, with 10 bases fitting TRBD2. The CDR3 has 14 residues. V shed 4 bases and J 5 bases; nucleotides not matched to a gene: 5. The germline V gene has CDR1 SGHAT and CDR2 FQNNGV. The CDR3 DNA is TGTGCCAGCAGCTGGGGACTAGCGTCCCACGAGCAGTACTTC. Residues: CASSWGLASHEQYF.

V is TRBV9 and J is TRBJ2-7; D is perhaps TRBD1 or TRBD2 (6 bases each). The CDR3 totals 16 residues. Germline V gives CDR1 SGDLS, CDR2 YYNGEE. Trimming removed 4 bases at V and 0 bases at J, with 17 bases between. The CDR3 DNA reads as TGTGCCAGCAGCCCCCGCGGGGTAGGGGGCTCCTACGAGCAGTACTTC. This sequence encodes CASSPRGVGGSYEQYF.

The V call is TRBV27, the J call TRBJ2-2, with D unresolved. V gave up 3 bases and J gave up 0 bases, with 8 bases separating them. The germline V gene has CDR1 MNHEY and CDR2 SMNVEV (reference sequence). The CDR3 contains 15 residues. The CDR3 DNA follows: TGTGCCAGCAGTTTCGTACAGTCGAACACCGGGGAGCTGTTTTTT. The encoded protein is CASSFVQSNTGELFF.

This clone has just one count. The gene calls are TRBV2 and TRBJ2-4; D not resolved. Looked up from germline, CDR1 is SNHLY and CDR2 is FYNNEI. The CDR3 is 15 amino acids. Trimming took off 2 bases at V and 2 bases at J, with 10 bases between the two ends. The CDR3, as DNA: TGTGCCAGCAGTGAAATGTCATCCACCAAAAACATTCAGTACTTC. Protein product: CASSEMSSTKNIQYF.

The gene calls are TRBV18 and TRBJ2-3; maybe TRBD2 (6 bases). Germline V lookup: CDR1 KGHSH, CDR2 LQKENI. V lost 3 bases to trimming and J lost 3 bases, with 13 bases between them. This CDR3 spans 15 amino acids. CDR3 in amino acids: CASSPKRGGTDTQYF. The DNA for the CDR3 is TGTGCCAGCTCACCGAAACGCGGAGGGACAGATACGCAGTATTTT.

The V call is TRBV15, the J call TRBJ1-2; D gene ambiguous. Germline V lookup: CDR1 LNHNV, CDR2 YYDKDF (reference sequence). V was cut by 0 bases and J by 5 bases, with 13 bases left in between. The CDR3 sequence is 15 residues long. CDR3 nucleotides: TGTGCCACCAGCAGAGATTCTAGTATCCAGTATGGCTACACCTTC. The encoded protein is CATSRDSSIQYGYTF.

V usage is TRBV12-3 or TRBV12-4 and J usage is TRBJ1-2; D perhaps matches TRBD1 (6 bases). This CDR3 region has 13 residues. V was clipped by 3 bases and J by 8 bases, with 13 bases between them. The CDR3 loop is CASSFGGLKGYTF. In nucleotides, the CDR3 is TGTGCCAGCAGTTTTGGGGGGCTCAAGGGCTACACCTTC.

This chain links TRBV7-9 with TRBJ1-1; D remains unclear. CDR3 length equals 15 residues. Per germline, CDR1 SEHNR and CDR2 FQNEAQ (reference sequence). Trimming stripped 2 bases from V and 4 bases from J, with 14 bases between. The CDR3 nucleotides are TGTGCCAGCAGCTTAATGTCGGGGATCAGCACTGAAGCTTTCTTT. The encoded protein is CASSLMSGISTEAFF.

The chain combines TRBV29-1 with TRBJ2-1; the match to TRBD2 covers 12 bases. V shed 4 bases and J 9 bases; nucleotides not matched to a gene: 7. The germline gives CDR1 SQVTM, CDR2 ANQGSEA. The CDR3 is 14 amino acids. The CDR3 DNA is TGCAGCGTTGGAAGGACTAGCGGGATTATTGAGCAGTTCTTC. Amino acid sequence: CSVGRTSGIIEQFF.

The chain joins TRBV11-2 to TRBJ2-3; tentatively, D is TRBD2 (6 bases). Germline CDR1 and CDR2: SGHAT and FQNNGV. The CDR3 totals 14 residues. Trimming removed 5 bases from V and 0 bases from J, with 9 bases in between. The CDR3 DNA reads as TGTGCCAGCAGCATGACTAGAAGCACAGATACGCAGTATTTT. Translation gives CASSMTRSTDTQYF.

This clone was detected only once. The J gene is TRBJ2-2, the V gene TRBV5-1, with 10 bases aligning to TRBD2. This CDR3 comprises 18 residues. Trimming took 2 bases from V and 6 from J; bases not matched to a gene: 13. Germline V gene sequence: CDR1 SGHRS, CDR2 YFSETQ. The CDR3 nucleotides are TGCGCCAGCAGCTTTTCTAGCGGGAGACCCGATAAGCCCGGGGAGCTGTTTTTT. This sequence encodes CASSFSSGRPDKPGELFF.

The genes are TRBV6-2 or TRBV6-3 and TRBJ2-7, with TRBD1 identical over 9 bases. With 2 bases clipped from V and 2 bases from J, the junction kept 7 bases outside the gene matches. The germline V gene has CDR1 MNHEY and CDR2 SVGEGT. The CDR3 covers 16 residues. The CDR3 bases are TGTGCCAGCAGTTACGAACTGGGACAGGGAACCTACGAGCAGTACTTC. Translated: CASSYELGQGTYEQYF.

On this clone itself: Mismatch with germline at one junction end may stem from a read error. The chain combines TRBV5-4 with TRBJ1-2, with D unclear. Germline V gene sequence: CDR1 SGHNT, CDR2 YYREEE (reference sequence). The CDR3 totals 15 residues. CDR3 sequence: CASTLGRYTNYGYTF. CDR3 sequence (DNA): TGTGCCAGCACCTTGGGGAGATACACTAACTATGGCTACACCTTC.

A word on this clone: This sample also contains other DNA sequences that code for the same CDR3. The chain recombines TRBV5-1 with TRBJ1-1, with TRBD1 matching over 7 bases. V lost 3 bases and J lost 1; bases outside the gene matches: 3. There are 14 residues in the CDR3. The germline V gene has CDR1 SGHRS and CDR2 YFSETQ. For the CDR3, the DNA is TGCGCCAGCAGCTCACAGGGGAAGAACACTGAAGCTTTCTTT. It encodes CASSSQGKNTEAFF.

The table lists this clone with a count of one. The genes are TRBV19 and TRBJ1-5; D is possibly TRBD1 (5 bases). This CDR3 contains 15 residues. With 3 bases removed from V and 2 bases from J, the gap between germline ends came to 11 bases. Looked up from germline, CDR1 is LNHDA and CDR2 is SQIVND (reference sequence). Here the CDR3 DNA reads TGTGCCAGTAGTATGAGCGGGACGGGCAATCAGCCCCAGCATTTT. Translating gives CASSMSGTGNQPQHF.

The chain joins TRBV2 to TRBJ1-1; D is unresolved. The V and J ends lost 5 bases and 2 bases respectively, with 9 bases between them. Germline CDR1 and CDR2: SNHLY and FYNNEI. CDR3 length equals 13 residues. The CDR3 here is CASSLDLNTEAFF. The CDR3 nucleotides read TGTGCCAGCAGTCTGGACCTCAACACTGAAGCTTTCTTT.

This sequence joins TRBV10-3 and TRBJ1-6, with TRBD1 matching 11 bases. CDR3 length equals 14 residues. Germline V lookup: CDR1 ENHRY, CDR2 SYGVKD. The ends lost 6 bases at V and 10 bases at J; junction bases unmatched: 5. The CDR3 is CAISGQGAISPLHF. CDR3 DNA sequence: TGTGCCATCAGCGGACAGGGGGCGATCTCACCCCTCCACTTT.

The chain couples TRBV3-1 (or the pseudogene TRBV3-2) to TRBJ1-1; TRBD1 matches at 7 bases. The germline V gene encodes CDR1 LGHDT and CDR2 YNNKEL (reference sequence). This CDR3 comprises 13 residues. J was trimmed by 6 bases and V by 4 bases; bases with no gene match: 5. The CDR3 DNA reads TGTGCCAGCAGCCGGGGGACAGCGGCTGAAGCTTTCTTT. This codes for CASSRGTAAEAFF.

The CDR3 spells CASSYPTGTGNTEAFF. The CDR3 DNA reads TGTGCCAGCAGTTACCCAACCGGGACAGGGAACACTGAAGCTTTCTTT. This rearrangement joins TRBV6-5 to TRBJ1-1, with 8 bases identical to TRBD1. Per germline, CDR1 MNHEY and CDR2 SVGAGI. Trimming at V came to 2 bases and at J to 1 base, leaving 6 bases not matched to a gene. CDR3 size: 16 residues.